This TCR beta chain was sequenced for a study of T cells after yellow fever vaccination (dated by TCRdb to between 2019 and 2020). With regard to the full study: The SMART-Seq v4 Ultra Low Input RNA kit was used to prepare libraries from fractions with low cell numbers. Bulk PBMC replicates and cell subsets were isolated from blood drawn at multiple timepoints before and after both primary and secondary immunization. Two healthy male donors, one aged 18 to 30 and one aged 30 to 40 years, were included in the cohort. To track T-cell clones before and after primary and booster YFV17D yellow fever vaccination, bulk TCR alpha and beta repertoires were sequenced longitudinally.

As encoded in the germline V gene, CDR1 is SGHVS while CDR2 is FQNEAQ. Counted from cysteine to phenylalanine, this CDR3 has 13 amino acids. Of all the DNA, just the CDR3 is kept, 39 bases in frame from base 1. At the junction V is shortened by 6 bases and J by 4 bases, with 10 bases in between. On the study overall, not on this receptor specifically: A small share of clonotypes occurred in both CD4 and CD8 compartments, likely arising from convergent recombination. Because the study included only two donors, the extent to which the findings can be generalized is limited. Most clones expanded after primary vaccination were re-detected after the booster (just under 97% of CD4 and 88% of CD8), suggesting broad memory maintenance. FACS-sorted repertoires could contain abundant contaminating clonotypes from the bulk population, so computational filtering was required. The secondary T-cell response was found to be weaker but faster than the primary response, with a peak reached on day 5 rather than on day 15.

Sequencing took place on an Illumina NovaSeq 6000. Synthesis of TCR cDNA relied on 5'RACE template switching, a step that introduced a universal primer site along with unique molecular identifiers. Priming of cDNA synthesis was performed from both the TCR alpha and TCR beta constant segments. Libraries were amplified in two PCR steps, with sample barcodes and sequencing adapters added in the second step. Libraries were sequenced on Illumina HiSeq 2500 (2x100 bp) or NovaSeq (2x150 bp). The original pipeline was this. MIGEC handled demultiplexing of reads and collapsing into UMI consensus sequences, while MiXCR performed V(D)J alignment. Vaccine-responding clonotypes were defined with edgeR using replicate PBMC samples, requiring FDR below 0.01 and a log2 fold change above 5 up to day 15. Each bulk clonotype was labeled CD4 or CD8 based on which sequenced repertoire, CD4 or CD8, contained the clonotype at higher abundance. The public reads were reanalyzed by TCRdb: fastp trimming at Q25, MiXCR alignment, in-frame beta chains only. For every CDR3 protein sequence, its rows merge into one entry that carries the most common genes and DNA. For this entry, the V and J calls and clone size follow TCRdb and not the study's own pipeline. Recorded for this sample are about 130,000 distinct CDR3 sequences; roughly 10% of them occurred a single time. Of the sample, approximately 39% falls within the top ten clones.

There are many counts of this clonotype. The specificity of this receptor is unknown. No per-base quality is available; no much larger clone lies one base away. Read against the paper, the sample's treatment or condition label means: live attenuated yellow fever vaccine strain. A standard Ficoll-Paque protocol was used to isolate PBMCs from peripheral blood. Dynabeads CD4 and CD8 positive selection kits were used to isolate the CD4 and CD8 T-cell fractions. TriZol was used to extract RNA from bulk PBMCs, from CD4 and CD8 fractions, and from dextramer-positive and dextramer-negative fractions. The source of this sequence is a man between 18 and 35 years old who received the YFV17D yellow fever vaccine. The V and J genes are TRBV7-8 and TRBJ1-3; a confident D gene designation cannot be given. Sequenced material: CD8+ T cells sorted from PBMCs, taken on the day of the yellow fever booster vaccination. The nucleotide sequence is given as TGTGCCAGCAGAGGCCAGGTCGGAAACACCATATATTTT. Its protein reads: CASRGQVGNTIYF.